These 15 T cell receptor beta chains were all obtained from the same sample, sequenced in a study of blood T cell repertoires in COVID-19. The data were produced by immunoSEQ multiplex PCR, yet TCRdb's version contains in-frame clones alone and is incomplete. Of under 350,000 clones in the sample, just under 90% were seen once. What was sequenced was peripheral blood. The receptors derive from a woman between 25 and 40 years old with COVID-19, enrolled during active disease.

The V and J genes are TRBV19 and TRBJ2-1; tentative D call: TRBD1 (5 bases). Germline-derived CDR1 and CDR2 are LNHDA and SQIVND (reference sequence). CDR3 length equals 14 residues. Trimming left V 4 bases short and J 4 bases short, with 11 bases between. The CDR3 protein is CASSKGASYNEQFF. The CDR3 coding sequence is TGTGCCAGTAGTAAAGGGGCCTCGTACAATGAGCAGTTCTTC.

The V and J genes are TRBV9 and TRBJ2-2; 10 nucleotides agree with TRBD2. Germline V gene sequence: CDR1 SGDLS, CDR2 YYNGEE. V shed 2 bases, J shed 6 bases, and the junction held 7 bases outside the gene matches. The CDR3 covers 16 residues. The DNA of the CDR3 is TGTGCCAGCAGCGTTGGACTAGCGGTTCAAGCCGGGGAGCTGTTTTTT. Its translation is CASSVGLAVQAGELFF.

The DNA for the CDR3 is TGTGCCAGCAGCTTAGGCCAGTTTAATGAAAAACTGTTTTTT. This gives the protein CASSLGQFNEKLFF. The chain has TRBV11-2 and TRBJ1-4; D remains unclear. Germline CDR1 reads SGHAT; CDR2 reads FQNNGV. The germline V and J ends were trimmed by 1 base and 4 bases, with 7 bases remaining between them. CDR3 length: 14 amino acids.

V is TRBV10-3 and J is TRBJ1-5; D is ambiguous. From germline, CDR1 is ENHRY and CDR2 SYGVKD. CDR3 length: 14 amino acids. With 2 bases removed from V and 3 bases from J, the gap between germline ends came to 8 bases. The CDR3: CAISEGSTNQPQHF. As DNA, the CDR3 is TGTGCCATCAGTGAGGGCAGTACCAATCAGCCCCAGCATTTT.

V gene TRBV4-3 combines with J gene TRBJ1-1; a weak D match, TRBD1 (5 bases). Germline CDR1 is LGHNA and CDR2 is YSLEER. This CDR3 is 14 amino acids long. V lost 1 base, J lost 2 bases, and 8 bases lay in between. The chain's CDR3 is CASSQGDRNTEAFF. The CDR3 DNA follows: TGCGCCAGCAGCCAAGGTGACAGAAACACTGAAGCTTTCTTT.

V is TRBV11-2 and J is TRBJ1-3, with 8 bases aligning to TRBD1. V shed 5 bases, J shed 2 bases, and the junction held 5 bases outside the gene matches. Germline V gives CDR1 SGHAT, CDR2 FQNNGV. This CDR3 region has 15 residues. In DNA form, the CDR3 reads TGTGCCAGCAGCCGCAACAGGGGGGCTGGAAACACCATATATTTT. Protein: CASSRNRGAGNTIYF.

V is TRBV3-1 (or the pseudogene TRBV3-2) and J is TRBJ1-2, with D unclear. With 4 bases removed from V and 0 bases from J, the gap between germline ends came to 12 bases. The CDR3 has 15 amino acids. Germline V lookup: CDR1 LGHDT, CDR2 YNNKEL (reference sequence). The CDR3 coding sequence is TGTGCCAGCAGCCCCCCCTCGGGGTCTAACTATGGCTACACCTTC. It codes for CASSPPSGSNYGYTF.

This rearrangement joins TRBV6-6 to TRBJ1-1; D is possibly TRBD1 (5 bases). The CDR3 runs 14 residues. Germline V CDR1 and CDR2: MNHNY, SVGAGI (reference sequence). Trimming left V 5 bases short and J 2 bases short, with 12 bases between. The chain's CDR3 is CASSKTVINTEAFF. The CDR3 nucleotides are TGTGCCAGCAGTAAGACAGTAATTAACACTGAAGCTTTCTTT.

This CDR3 reads CASSQTGQANYGYTF. The CDR3 coding sequence is TGCGCCAGCAGCCAGACCGGACAGGCTAACTATGGCTACACCTTC. V and J are TRBV4-1 and TRBJ1-2; 7 nucleotides line up with TRBD1. The V gene end was trimmed by 3 bases and the J gene end by 0 bases; junction bases not matched to a gene: 4. Germline CDR1 reads MGHRA; CDR2 reads YSYEKL. This CDR3 contains 15 residues.

The rearrangement links TRBV5-1 to TRBJ2-7; D not resolved. This CDR3 contains 15 residues. The germline gives CDR1 SGHRS, CDR2 YFSETQ. Trimming removed 0 bases from V and 0 bases from J, with 10 bases in between. In DNA, the CDR3 is TGCGCCAGCAGCTTGGATCCGGCGGACTCCTACGAGCAGTACTTC. As protein: CASSLDPADSYEQYF.

Worth noting for this clone: Other DNA variants within this sample encode the same CDR3. The V call is TRBV6-2 or TRBV6-3, the J call TRBJ2-1; TRBD2 aligns across 13 bases. With 6 bases clipped from V and 8 bases from J, the junction kept 7 bases outside the gene matches. This CDR3 has 15 amino acids. Germline CDR1 and CDR2: MNHEY and SVGEGT. The CDR3 DNA is TGTGCCAGCAGCCCCACTAGCGGGGGGGCTGATGAGCAGTTCTTC. The encoded protein is CASSPTSGGADEQFF.

This clone was counted a few times. The CDR3 region has the DNA TGTGCCAGTAGTAGTACAGGGGGCCTCGATGAGCAGTTCTTC. This translates into CASSSTGGLDEQFF. This chain uses TRBV19 with TRBJ2-1; 9 bases agree with TRBD1. Per the germline V gene, CDR1 is LNHDA and CDR2 is SQIVND (reference sequence). With V trimmed by 4 bases and J by 8 bases, 6 bases remained unmatched. The CDR3 totals 14 residues.

The rearrangement joins TRBV5-1 to TRBJ1-2; a weak D match, TRBD1 (6 bases). The CDR3 loop spans 15 amino acids. CDR1 and CDR2 (germline): SGHRS, YFSETQ. V lost 0 bases to trimming and J lost 8 bases, with 17 bases between them. The CDR3 DNA reads as TGCGCCAGCAGCTTGGAGGGGATCAGGGGTAGCGGCTACACCTTC. It yields the protein CASSLEGIRGSGYTF.

This chain links TRBV6-1 with TRBJ1-2, with D perhaps matching TRBD1 (5 bases). The CDR3 runs 15 residues. Germline V gene lookup returns CDR1 MNHNS and CDR2 SASEGT. Deletions cut 2 bases from V and 5 bases from J, with 15 bases between. The CDR3 region is CASSERGRLGYGYTF. The CDR3 DNA reads TGTGCCAGCAGTGAAAGGGGCCGACTGGGGTATGGCTACACCTTC.

V is TRBV4-2 and J is TRBJ2-5, with TRBD2 as a possible D gene (5 bases). V was pared by 0 bases and J by 10 bases, with 18 bases between. The CDR3 loop spans 15 amino acids. CDR1 is LGHNA and CDR2 is YNFKEQ in the germline V gene. The chain's CDR3 is CASSQDVPREMGQYF. The CDR3 nucleotides are TGTGCCAGCAGCCAAGATGTGCCTAGGGAGATGGGCCAGTACTTC.